This TCR beta chain is drawn from a study of OX40 agonist ivuxolimab in advanced cancers. Profiled with immunoSEQ multiplex PCR; TCRdb holds only in-frame clones, not every one. Counted here are 77,000 or so clones, more than 80% occurring once; the ten biggest clones make up around 0.49%. Deletions cut 0 bases from V and 1 base from J, with 8 bases between. Germline CDR1 SGHKS, CDR2 YYEKEE (reference sequence). The CDR3 is made up of 15 amino acids. Samples of blood were obtained at baseline, on cycle 4 day 1, and on cycle 7 day 1. The clonotype originates from an adult with an advanced solid tumor such as melanoma, head and neck, liver or kidney cancer. This rearrangement joins TRBV5-5 to TRBJ1-3; D uncertain. Specimen: CD4+ or CD8+ T cells sorted from blood, collected in a trial of the OX40 agonist ivuxolimab. CDR3 sequence reads: CASSLVAMSGNTIYF. The CDR3 region has the DNA TGTGCCAGCAGCTTGGTGGCTATGTCTGGAAACACCATATATTTT.